In this sample, the clone carrying this T cell receptor (beta chain) turned up once. These data belong to a study of blood T cell repertoires in COVID-19. Study information: The United States, Italy and Spain were the sources of the acute and convalescent COVID-19 samples.

Germline V gene sequence: CDR1 SGHVS, CDR2 FQNEAQ. This CDR3 region has 16 residues. V was clipped by 7 bases and J by 0 bases, with 18 bases between them. In the original processing: Amplification from reference gene primers served as the basis for estimated nucleated cell counts. Only in-frame clones appear in the TCRdb table, and some are missing; sequencing was by immunoSEQ multiplex PCR. V, J and clone size reflect that table, while D and trimming were determined from the DNA. Of 180,000 or so clones detected, more than 85% appear once; the ten largest clones hold roughly 2.8%. This clonotype was sampled from a woman younger than 45 with active or convalescent COVID-19. This chain joins TRBV7-8 and TRBJ1-1; a possible D gene is TRBD1 (6 bases). Sequenced input: peripheral blood. For the CDR3, the DNA is TGTGCCAGCACCGAAGTGACAGGCAGTATGAACACTGAAGCTTTCTTT. Protein: CASTEVTGSMNTEAFF.